The clone carrying this T cell receptor (beta chain) was observed a handful of times. Its antigen remains unidentified. Assay: immunoSEQ multiplex PCR; the TCRdb copy retains only in-frame clones and omits some. The sample lists about 84,000 clones; 80% to 90% were seen once. The germline V gene has CDR1 SGHRS and CDR2 YFSETQ. The CDR3 loop spans 14 amino acids. V trimming: 6 bases; J trimming: 8 bases; junction bases outside the gene matches: 10. These data are taken from a study of T cell responses to AZD1222 COVID-19 vaccine. General study points: Spike-specific TCR depth and breadth grew after two AZD1222 doses. Spike as a whole was targeted by vaccine-associated CD4 TCRs, dominant at 160-218 and 743-854.

The sequence came from an adult who received the AZD1222 COVID-19 vaccine. Sequenced here: peripheral blood, sampled 28 days after the second AZD1222 dose. The gene calls are TRBV5-1 and TRBJ1-1; 10 bases align to TRBD1. CDR3 in amino acids: CASTPDRGRKEAFF. Written as DNA, the CDR3 is TGCGCCAGCACACCTGACAGGGGGCGGAAGGAAGCTTTCTTT.